This TCR beta chain was recorded in a study of T cell responses to AZD1222 COVID-19 vaccine. General observations from the study: Increases in Spike-specific TCR breadth and depth were seen after two AZD1222 doses. Sampled repertoires all dated from after the peak T cell response. Spike was spanned by vaccine-associated CD4 TCRs, which were dominant at 160-218 and 743-854.

Comment on this clone: Its matching antigen is unknown. Other nucleotide sequences in the sample specify the same CDR3.

V lost 6 bases, J lost 1 base, and 3 bases stayed unmatched. Germline assignment: CDR1 MNHEY and CDR2 SVGAGI. The CDR3 spans 14 residues. Profiling relied on immunoSEQ multiplex PCR, and the TCRdb table lists in-frame clones only, not all of them. The table shows roughly 97,000 clones, with around 91% occurring only once. The rearrangement links TRBV6-5 to TRBJ1-1; 9 nucleotides agree with TRBD1. Source: peripheral blood, taken on day 0 of AZD1222 vaccination. This clonotype was sampled from an adult in good health. DNA of the CDR3: TGTGCCAGCAGCTACAGGGGGCAGAACACTGAAGCTTTCTTT. Translated: CASSYRGQNTEAFF.